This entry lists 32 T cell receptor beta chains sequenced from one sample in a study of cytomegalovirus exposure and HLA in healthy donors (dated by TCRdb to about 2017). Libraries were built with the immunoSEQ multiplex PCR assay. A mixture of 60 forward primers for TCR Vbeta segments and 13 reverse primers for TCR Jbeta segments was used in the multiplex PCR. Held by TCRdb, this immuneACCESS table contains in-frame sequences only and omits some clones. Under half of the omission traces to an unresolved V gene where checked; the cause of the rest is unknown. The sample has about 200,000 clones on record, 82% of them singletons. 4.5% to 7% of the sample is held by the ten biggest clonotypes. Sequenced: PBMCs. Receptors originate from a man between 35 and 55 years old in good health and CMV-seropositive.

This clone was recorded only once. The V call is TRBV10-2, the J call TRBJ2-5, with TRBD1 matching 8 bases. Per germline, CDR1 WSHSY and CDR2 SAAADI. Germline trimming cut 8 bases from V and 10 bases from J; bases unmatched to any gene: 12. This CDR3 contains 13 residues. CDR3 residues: CASRGQDAPSQYF. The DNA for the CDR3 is TGCGCCAGCCGGGGACAGGATGCTCCCAGCCAGTACTTC.

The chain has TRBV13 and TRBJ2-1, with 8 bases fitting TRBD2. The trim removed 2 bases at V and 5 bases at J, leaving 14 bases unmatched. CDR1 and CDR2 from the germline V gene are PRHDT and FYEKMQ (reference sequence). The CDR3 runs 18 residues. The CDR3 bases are TGTGCCAGCAGCTTATGGGGGCTGCTAGCGGGCACGAACAATGAGCAGTTCTTC. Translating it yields CASSLWGLLAGTNNEQFF.

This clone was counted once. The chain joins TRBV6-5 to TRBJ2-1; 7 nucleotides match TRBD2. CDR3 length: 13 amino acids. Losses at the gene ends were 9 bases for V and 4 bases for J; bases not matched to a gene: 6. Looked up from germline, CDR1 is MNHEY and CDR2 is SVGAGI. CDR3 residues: CASQRDDYNEQFF. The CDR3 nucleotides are TGTGCCAGTCAGCGGGACGATTACAATGAGCAGTTCTTC.

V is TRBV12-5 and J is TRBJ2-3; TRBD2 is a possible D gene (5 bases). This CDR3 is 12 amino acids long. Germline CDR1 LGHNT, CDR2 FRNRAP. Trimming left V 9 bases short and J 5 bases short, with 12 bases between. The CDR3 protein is CASYIEGDTQYF. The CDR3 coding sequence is TGTGCTAGCTATATAGAGGGAGATACGCAGTATTTT.

CDR3 sequence reads: CASSEVQGVGAFF. CDR3 DNA: TGTGCCAGCAGTGAAGTTCAGGGGGTAGGTGCTTTCTTT. The rearrangement uses TRBV6-4 and TRBJ1-1; 7 positions match TRBD1. The CDR3 has 13 amino acids. The trim removed 3 bases at V and 11 bases at J, leaving 9 bases unmatched. In germline, CDR1 is MRHNA, CDR2 SNTAGT.

CDR3 region: CASSLAASRGHQPQHF. The CDR3 region has the DNA TGTGCCAGCAGCTTGGCCGCGAGCAGGGGGCATCAGCCCCAGCATTTT. This chain connects TRBV5-8 to TRBJ1-5; 8 bases match TRBD1. This CDR3 is built from 16 residues. Losses at the gene ends were 0 bases for V and 5 bases for J; bases not matched to a gene: 7. CDR1 and CDR2 from the germline V gene are SGHTS and YDEGEE. Complete variable domain (other parts from reference TRBV5-8 and TRBJ1-5): EAGVTQSPTHLIKTRGQQATLRCSPISGHTSVYWYQQALGLGLQFLLWYDEGEERNRGNFPPRFSGRQFPNYSSELNVNALELEDSALYLCASSLAASRGHQPQHFGDGTRLSIL.

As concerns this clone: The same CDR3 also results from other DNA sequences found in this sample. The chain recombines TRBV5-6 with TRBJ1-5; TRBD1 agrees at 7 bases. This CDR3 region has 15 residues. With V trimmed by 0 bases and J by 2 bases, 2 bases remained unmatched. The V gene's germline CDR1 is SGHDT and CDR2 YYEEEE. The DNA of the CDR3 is TGTGCCAGCAGCTTGGGACAGGGTGGCAATCAGCCCCAGCATTTT. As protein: CASSLGQGGNQPQHF.

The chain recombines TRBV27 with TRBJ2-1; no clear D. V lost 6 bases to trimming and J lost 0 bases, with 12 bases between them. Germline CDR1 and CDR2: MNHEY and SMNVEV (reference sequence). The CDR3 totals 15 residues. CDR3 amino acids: CASSPYPFSYNEQFF. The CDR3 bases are TGTGCCAGCAGCCCCTATCCTTTCTCCTACAATGAGCAGTTCTTC.

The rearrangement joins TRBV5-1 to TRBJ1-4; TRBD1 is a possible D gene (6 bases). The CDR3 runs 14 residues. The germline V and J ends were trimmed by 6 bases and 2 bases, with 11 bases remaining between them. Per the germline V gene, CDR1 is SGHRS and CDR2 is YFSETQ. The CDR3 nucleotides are TGCGCCAGCACCCCAGGGGTTACTAATGAAAAACTGTTTTTT. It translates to CASTPGVTNEKLFF.

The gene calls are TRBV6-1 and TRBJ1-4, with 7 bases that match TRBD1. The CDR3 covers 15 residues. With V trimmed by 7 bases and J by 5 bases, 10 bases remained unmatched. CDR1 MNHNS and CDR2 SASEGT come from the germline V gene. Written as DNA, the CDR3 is TGTGCCAGCAACACTGGACAGGCGGGGAATGAAAAACTGTTTTTT. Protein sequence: CASNTGQAGNEKLFF.

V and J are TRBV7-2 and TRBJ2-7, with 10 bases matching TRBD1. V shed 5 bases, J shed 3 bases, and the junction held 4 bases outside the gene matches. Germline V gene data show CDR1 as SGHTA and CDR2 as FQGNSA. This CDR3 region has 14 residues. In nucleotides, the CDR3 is TGTGCCAGCAGCCTCCGGGACAGGGGCTACGAGCAGTACTTC. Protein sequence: CASSLRDRGYEQYF.

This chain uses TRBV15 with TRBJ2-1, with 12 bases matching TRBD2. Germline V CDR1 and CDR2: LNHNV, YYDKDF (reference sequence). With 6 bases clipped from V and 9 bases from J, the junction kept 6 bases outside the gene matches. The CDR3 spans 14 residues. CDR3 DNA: TGTGCCACCAGGAGGACTAGCGGGAAATCTGAGCAGTTCTTC. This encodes CATRRTSGKSEQFF. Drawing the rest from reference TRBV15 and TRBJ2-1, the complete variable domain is DAMVIQNPRYQVTQFGKPVTLSCSQTLNHNVMYWYQQKSSQAPKLLFHYYDKDFNNEADTPDNFQSRRPNTSFCFLDIRSPGLGDTAMYLCATRRTSGKSEQFFGPGTRLTVL.

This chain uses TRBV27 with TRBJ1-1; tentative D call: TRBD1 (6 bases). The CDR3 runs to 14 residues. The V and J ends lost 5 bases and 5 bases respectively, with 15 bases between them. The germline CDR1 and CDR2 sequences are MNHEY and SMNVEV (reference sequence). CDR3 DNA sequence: TGTGCCAGCAGTGTAGCCGGGAGGGGGACTGAAGCTTTCTTT. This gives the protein CASSVAGRGTEAFF.

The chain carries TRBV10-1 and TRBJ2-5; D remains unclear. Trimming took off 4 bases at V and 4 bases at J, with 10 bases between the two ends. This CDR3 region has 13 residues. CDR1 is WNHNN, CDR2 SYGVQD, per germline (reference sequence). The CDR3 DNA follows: TGCGCCAGCAGTGTCCAACCGGGAGAGACCCAGTACTTC. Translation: CASSVQPGETQYF.

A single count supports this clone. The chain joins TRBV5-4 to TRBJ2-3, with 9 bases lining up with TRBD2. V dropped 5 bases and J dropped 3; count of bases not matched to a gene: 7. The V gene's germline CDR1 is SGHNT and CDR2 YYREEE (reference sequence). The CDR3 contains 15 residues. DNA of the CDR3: TGTGCCAGCAGGCGGGGGGGCGAGGGGACAGATACGCAGTATTTT. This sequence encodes CASRRGGEGTDTQYF.

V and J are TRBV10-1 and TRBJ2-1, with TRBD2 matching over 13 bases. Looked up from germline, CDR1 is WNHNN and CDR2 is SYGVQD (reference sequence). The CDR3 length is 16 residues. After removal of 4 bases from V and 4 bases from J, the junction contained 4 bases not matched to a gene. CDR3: CASSGRTSGGYNEQFF. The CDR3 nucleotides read TGCGCCAGCAGTGGAAGGACTAGCGGGGGATACAATGAGCAGTTCTTC.

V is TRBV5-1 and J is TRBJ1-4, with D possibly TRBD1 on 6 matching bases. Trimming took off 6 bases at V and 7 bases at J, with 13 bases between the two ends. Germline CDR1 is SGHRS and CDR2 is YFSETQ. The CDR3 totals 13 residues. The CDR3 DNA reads TGCGCCAGCACCTCGGGGGGGCGTGAAAAACTGTTTTTT. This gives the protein CASTSGGREKLFF.

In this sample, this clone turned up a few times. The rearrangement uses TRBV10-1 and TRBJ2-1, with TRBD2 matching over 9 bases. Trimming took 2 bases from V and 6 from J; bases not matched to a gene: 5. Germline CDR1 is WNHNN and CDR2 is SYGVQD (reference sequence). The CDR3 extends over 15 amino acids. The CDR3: CASSERVAGVNEQFF. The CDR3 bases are TGCGCCAGCAGTGAGAGGGTAGCGGGGGTCAATGAGCAGTTCTTC.

CDR3 sequence reads: CASRWTSGSIETQYF. CDR3 DNA sequence: TGTGCCAGTAGGTGGACTAGCGGGAGTATAGAGACCCAGTACTTC. The chain uses TRBV19 and TRBJ2-5, with TRBD2 matching 13 bases. The CDR3 has 15 residues. Germline-derived CDR1 and CDR2 are LNHDA and SQIVND (reference sequence). V lost 6 bases, J lost 4 bases, and 5 bases stayed unmatched.

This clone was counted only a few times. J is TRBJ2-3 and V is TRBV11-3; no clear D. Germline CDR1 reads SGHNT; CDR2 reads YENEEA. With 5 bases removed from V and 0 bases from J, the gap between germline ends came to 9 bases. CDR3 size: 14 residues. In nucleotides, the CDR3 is TGTGCCAGCAGCGCGGCGGTAAGCACAGATACGCAGTATTTT. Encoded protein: CASSAAVSTDTQYF.

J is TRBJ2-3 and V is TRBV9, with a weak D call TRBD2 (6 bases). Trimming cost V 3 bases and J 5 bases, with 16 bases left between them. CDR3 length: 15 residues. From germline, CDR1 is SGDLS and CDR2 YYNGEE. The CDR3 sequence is CASSARGGLGDTQYF. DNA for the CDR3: TGTGCCAGCAGCGCAAGAGGAGGGTTAGGAGATACGCAGTATTTT.

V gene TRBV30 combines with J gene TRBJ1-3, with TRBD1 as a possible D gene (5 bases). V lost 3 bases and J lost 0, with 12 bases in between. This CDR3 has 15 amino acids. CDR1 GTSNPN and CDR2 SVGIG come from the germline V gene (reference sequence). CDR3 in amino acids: CAWSPQVNSGNTIYF. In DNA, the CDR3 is TGTGCCTGGAGCCCACAGGTTAACTCTGGAAACACCATATATTTT.

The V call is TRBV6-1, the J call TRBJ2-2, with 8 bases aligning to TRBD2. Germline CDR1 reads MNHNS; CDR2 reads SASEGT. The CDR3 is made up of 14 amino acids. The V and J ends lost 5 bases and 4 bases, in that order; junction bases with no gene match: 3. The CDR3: CASSSGSSTGELFF. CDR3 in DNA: TGTGCCAGCAGTAGCGGGAGTAGCACCGGGGAGCTGTTTTTT.

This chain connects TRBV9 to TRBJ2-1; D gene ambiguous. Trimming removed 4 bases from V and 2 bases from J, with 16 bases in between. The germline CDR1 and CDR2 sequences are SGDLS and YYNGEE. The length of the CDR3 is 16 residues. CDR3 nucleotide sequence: TGTGCCAGCAGCCCCCTGAGTGGTCCCACCTACAATGAGCAGTTCTTC. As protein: CASSPLSGPTYNEQFF.

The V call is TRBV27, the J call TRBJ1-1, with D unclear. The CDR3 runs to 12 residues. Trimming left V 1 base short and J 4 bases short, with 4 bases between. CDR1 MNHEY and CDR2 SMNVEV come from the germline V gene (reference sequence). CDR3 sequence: CASSLYGTEAFF. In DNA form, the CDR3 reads TGTGCCAGCAGTTTATACGGCACTGAAGCTTTCTTT.

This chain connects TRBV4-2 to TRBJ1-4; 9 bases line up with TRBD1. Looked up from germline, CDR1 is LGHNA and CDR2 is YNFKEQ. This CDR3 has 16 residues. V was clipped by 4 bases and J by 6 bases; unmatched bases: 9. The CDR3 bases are TGTGCCAGCAGCCCAGGACAGGGGTACTCTTATGAAAAACTGTTTTTT. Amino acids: CASSPGQGYSYEKLFF.

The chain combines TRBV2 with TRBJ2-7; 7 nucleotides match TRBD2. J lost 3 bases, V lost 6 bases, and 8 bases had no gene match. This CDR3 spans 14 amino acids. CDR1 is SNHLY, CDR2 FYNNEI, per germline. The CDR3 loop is CASSRAIAGYEQYV. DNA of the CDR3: TGTGCCAGCAGCCGGGCCATAGCGGGCTACGAGCAGTACGTC.

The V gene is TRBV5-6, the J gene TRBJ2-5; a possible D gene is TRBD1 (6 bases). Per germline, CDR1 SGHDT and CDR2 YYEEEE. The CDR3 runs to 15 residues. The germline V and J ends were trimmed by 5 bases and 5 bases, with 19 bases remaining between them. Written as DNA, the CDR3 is TGTGCCAGCAGTCGTTGGACAGCCCCTGGGGAGACCCAGTACTTC. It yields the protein CASSRWTAPGETQYF.

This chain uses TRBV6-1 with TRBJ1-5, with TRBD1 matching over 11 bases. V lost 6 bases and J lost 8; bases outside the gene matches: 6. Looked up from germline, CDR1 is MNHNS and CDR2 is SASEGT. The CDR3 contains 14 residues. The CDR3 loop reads CASSLGTGGKPQHF. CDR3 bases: TGTGCCAGCAGCTTAGGGACAGGGGGAAAGCCCCAGCATTTT.

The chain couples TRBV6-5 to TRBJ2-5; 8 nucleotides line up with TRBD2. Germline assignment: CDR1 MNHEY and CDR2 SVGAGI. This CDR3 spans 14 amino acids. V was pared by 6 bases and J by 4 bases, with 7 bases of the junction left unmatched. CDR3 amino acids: CASSQGLAGETQYF. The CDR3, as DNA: TGTGCCAGCAGCCAAGGACTAGCAGGAGAGACCCAGTACTTC.

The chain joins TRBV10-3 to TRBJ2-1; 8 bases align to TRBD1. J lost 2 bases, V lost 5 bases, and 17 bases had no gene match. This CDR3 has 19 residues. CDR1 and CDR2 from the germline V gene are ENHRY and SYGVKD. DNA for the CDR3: TGTGCCATCAGTCCACTGGGACAGGTCGAGGACCCGGCCTACAATGAGCAGTTCTTC. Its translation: CAISPLGQVEDPAYNEQFF.

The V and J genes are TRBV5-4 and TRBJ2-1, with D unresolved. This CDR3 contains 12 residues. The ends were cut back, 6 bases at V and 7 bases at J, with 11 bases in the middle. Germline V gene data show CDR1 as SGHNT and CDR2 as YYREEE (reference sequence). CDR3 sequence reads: CASTDLRNEQFF. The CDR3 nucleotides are TGTGCCAGCACGGATTTGAGGAATGAGCAGTTCTTC. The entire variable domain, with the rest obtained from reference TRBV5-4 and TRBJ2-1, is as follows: ETGVTQSPTHLIKTRGQQVTLRCSSQSGHNTVSWYQQALGQGPQFIFQYYREEENGRGNFPPRFSGLQFPNYSSELNVNALELDDSALYLCASTDLRNEQFFGPGTRLTVL.